This T cell receptor (beta chain) comes out of a study of blood T cell repertoires in COVID-19. Study overall: Nucleic acid was either cDNA or gDNA, and it came from T cells, B-cell-depleted T cells, or PBMCs.

Recruitment covered about two dozen US areas and drew participants whose ages spanned about 18 to 90 years. A COVID-19 case was met by exposed participants within 2 weeks before study entry. The CDR3 loop spans 14 amino acids. CDR1 is MNHNY and CDR2 is SVGAGI in the germline V gene (reference sequence). J gave up 1 base and V 7 bases, and 5 bases lay outside the gene matches. The method was immunoSEQ multiplex PCR; TCRdb's version includes in-frame clones alone and lacks a portion of them. Of 220,000 or so clones in the sample, around 90% were seen once. The sample was PBMCs or T cells enriched from blood (not recorded which). V is TRBV6-6 and J is TRBJ2-3; 7 bases match TRBD2. This TCR was sampled from a man aged 45-65 years who had been exposed to COVID-19. For the CDR3, the DNA is TGTGCCAGCACCGGGGGGAGCGGCACAGATACGCAGTATTTT. Translating it yields CASTGGSGTDTQYF.